The clone carrying this TCR beta chain was seen only once. Its target is not known. This CDR3 comprises 12 residues. Trimming removed 4 bases at V and 4 bases at J, with 7 bases between. In germline, CDR1 is ENHRY, CDR2 SYGVKD. These data originate in a study of T cells in localized non-small cell lung cancer. Study-level results: Adjacent lung was found to contain a median roughly 60 of the top 100 tumor clones.

Profiling relied on immunoSEQ multiplex PCR, and the TCRdb table lists in-frame clones only, not all of them. The data contain 25,000 to 35,000 clones, around 77% of them singletons. This chain links TRBV10-3 with TRBJ1-2; D perhaps matches TRBD1 (5 bases). This sample comprised peripheral blood, obtained before any cancer treatment. The source of this sequence is a male donor older than 55 with stage III squamous cell lung carcinoma. Here the CDR3 reads CAISAGTYGYTF. The CDR3 DNA follows: TGTGCCATCAGTGCAGGGACCTATGGCTACACCTTC.